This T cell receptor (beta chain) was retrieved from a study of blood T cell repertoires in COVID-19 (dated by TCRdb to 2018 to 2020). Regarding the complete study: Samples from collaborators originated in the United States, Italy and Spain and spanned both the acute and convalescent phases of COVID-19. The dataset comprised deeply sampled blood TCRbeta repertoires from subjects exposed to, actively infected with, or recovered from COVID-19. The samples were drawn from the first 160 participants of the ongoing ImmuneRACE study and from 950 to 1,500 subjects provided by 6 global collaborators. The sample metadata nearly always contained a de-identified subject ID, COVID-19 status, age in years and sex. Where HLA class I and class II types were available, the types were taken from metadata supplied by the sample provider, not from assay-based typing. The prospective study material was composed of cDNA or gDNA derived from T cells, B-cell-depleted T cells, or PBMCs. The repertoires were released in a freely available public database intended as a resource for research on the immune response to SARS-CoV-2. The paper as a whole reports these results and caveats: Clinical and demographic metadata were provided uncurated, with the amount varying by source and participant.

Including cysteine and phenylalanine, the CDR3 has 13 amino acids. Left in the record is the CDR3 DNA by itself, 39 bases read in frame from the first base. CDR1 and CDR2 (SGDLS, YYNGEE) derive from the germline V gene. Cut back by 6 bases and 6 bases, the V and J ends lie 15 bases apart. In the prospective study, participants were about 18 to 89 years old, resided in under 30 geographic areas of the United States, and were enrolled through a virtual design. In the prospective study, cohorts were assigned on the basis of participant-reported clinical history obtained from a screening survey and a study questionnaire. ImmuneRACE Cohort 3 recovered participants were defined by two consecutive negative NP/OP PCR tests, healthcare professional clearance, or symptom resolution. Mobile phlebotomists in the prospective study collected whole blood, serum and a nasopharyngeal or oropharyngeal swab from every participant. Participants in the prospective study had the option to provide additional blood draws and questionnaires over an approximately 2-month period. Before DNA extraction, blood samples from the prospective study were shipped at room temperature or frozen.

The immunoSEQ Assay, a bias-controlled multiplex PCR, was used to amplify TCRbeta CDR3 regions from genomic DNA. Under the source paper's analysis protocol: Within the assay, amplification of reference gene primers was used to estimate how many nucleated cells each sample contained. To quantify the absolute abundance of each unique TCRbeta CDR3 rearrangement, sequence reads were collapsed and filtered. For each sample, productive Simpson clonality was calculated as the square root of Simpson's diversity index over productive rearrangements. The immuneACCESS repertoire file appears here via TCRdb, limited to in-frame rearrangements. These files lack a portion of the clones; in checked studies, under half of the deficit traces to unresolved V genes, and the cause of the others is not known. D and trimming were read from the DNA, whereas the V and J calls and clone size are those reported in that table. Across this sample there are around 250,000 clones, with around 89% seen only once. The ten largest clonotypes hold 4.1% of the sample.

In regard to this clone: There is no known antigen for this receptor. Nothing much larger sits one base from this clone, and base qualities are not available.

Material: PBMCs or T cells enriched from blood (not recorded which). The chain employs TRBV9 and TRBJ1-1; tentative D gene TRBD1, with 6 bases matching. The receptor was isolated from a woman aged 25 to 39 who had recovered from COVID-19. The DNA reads TGTGCCAGCACCAGCCAGGGGATCGCTGAAGCTTTCTTT. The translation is CASTSQGIAEAFF. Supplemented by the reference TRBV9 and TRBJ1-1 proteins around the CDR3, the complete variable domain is DSGVTQTPKHLITATGQRVTLRCSPRSGDLSVYWYQQSLDQGLQFLIQYYNGEERAKGNILERFSAQQFPDLHSELNLSSLELGDSALYFCASTSQGIAEAFFGQGTRLTVV.